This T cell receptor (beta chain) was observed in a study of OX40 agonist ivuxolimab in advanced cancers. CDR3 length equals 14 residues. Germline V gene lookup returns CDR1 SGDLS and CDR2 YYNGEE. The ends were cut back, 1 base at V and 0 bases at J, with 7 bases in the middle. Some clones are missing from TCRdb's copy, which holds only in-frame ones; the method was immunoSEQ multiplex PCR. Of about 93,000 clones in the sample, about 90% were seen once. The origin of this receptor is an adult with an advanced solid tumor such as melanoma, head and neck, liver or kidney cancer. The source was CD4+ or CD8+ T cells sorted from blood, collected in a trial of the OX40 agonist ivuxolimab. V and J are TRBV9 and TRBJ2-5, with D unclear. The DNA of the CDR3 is TGTGCCAGCAGCGTATCTTTGTACCAAGAGACCCAGTACTTC. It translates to CASSVSLYQETQYF.